Shown below are 21 T cell receptor beta chains from a single sample sequenced in a study of post-analysis software for immune sequencing data. These TCRs are of unknown antigen specificity. cDNA libraries of TCR beta carried unique molecular identifiers. TCRdb reprocessed the PCR reads via MiXCR and lists one record per CDR3 protein. The sample has 450,000 to 700,000 distinct CDR3 sequences, about 40% seen once. Findings and limits, study-wide: Elevated frequency relative to controls characterized four or five TRBV segments in patients, TRBV5-6, TRBV5-1 and TRBV20-1 among them.

Sequencing used blood. These receptors all come from a girl between 10 and 17 years old with multiple sclerosis.

The chain carries TRBV3-1 and TRBJ2-3; tentatively, D is TRBD2 (5 bases). The germline V and J ends were trimmed by 1 base and 7 bases, with 15 bases remaining between them. CDR3 size: 15 residues. From germline, CDR1 is LGHDT and CDR2 YNNKEL (reference sequence). The CDR3 coding sequence is TGTGCCAGCAGCCAAGGGACTGACATTTTGAATACGCAGTATTTT. Encoded protein: CASSQGTDILNTQYF.

The sample holds a few counts of this clonotype. The genes are TRBV3-1 and TRBJ2-1; D unresolved. V gave up 4 bases and J gave up 10 bases, with 8 bases separating them. CDR1 and CDR2 from the germline V gene are LGHDT and YNNKEL (reference sequence). The CDR3 covers 11 residues. CDR3 DNA sequence: TGTGCCAGCAGCCGAGCTGGGGAGCAGTTCTTC. This gives the protein CASSRAGEQFF.

This clonotype was detected a few times. The chain has TRBV5-1 and TRBJ1-1, with D uncertain. The ends were cut back, 0 bases at V and 6 bases at J, with 9 bases in the middle. Looked up from germline, CDR1 is SGHRS and CDR2 is YFSETQ. The CDR3 has 13 amino acids. Here the CDR3 DNA reads TGCGCCAGCAGCTTGGACCAAGCCCCTGAAGCTTTCTTT. Encoded protein: CASSLDQAPEAFF. Variable domain in full (rest from reference TRBV5-1 and TRBJ1-1): KAGVTQTPRYLIKTRGQQVTLSCSPISGHRSVSWYQQTPGQGLQFLFEYFSETQRNKGNFPGRFSGRQFSNSRSEMNVSTLELGDSALYLCASSLDQAPEAFFGQGTRLTVV.

CDR3 nucleotides: TGTGCCAGCAGTGAAACAGGGGGTGCTCAGCCCCAGCATTTT. It is translated as CASSETGGAQPQHF. The V gene is TRBV12-3 or TRBV12-4, the J gene TRBJ1-5; TRBD1 aligns across 8 bases. The CDR3 runs to 14 residues. J was trimmed by 6 bases and V by 5 bases; bases with no gene match: 6.

This clonotype was picked up a small number of times. The V call is TRBV20-1, the J call TRBJ1-5, with D perhaps TRBD1 (5 bases). The V and J ends lost 5 bases and 3 bases respectively, with 17 bases between them. Germline V lookup: CDR1 DFQATT, CDR2 SNEGSKA (reference sequence). This CDR3 spans 15 amino acids. CDR3 protein: CSAGTGTLNNQPQHF. The CDR3 region has the DNA TGCAGTGCTGGAACCGGGACTCTTAACAATCAGCCCCAGCATTTT.

This clonotype was detected a few times. The J gene is TRBJ2-1, the V gene TRBV20-1; no definite D call. This CDR3 has 16 amino acids. Trimming left V 0 bases short and J 0 bases short, with 12 bases between. Germline V gene sequence: CDR1 DFQATT, CDR2 SNEGSKA (reference sequence). CDR3 coding DNA: TGCAGTGCTAGAGATTTTCGGGCTAGCTCCTACAATGAGCAGTTCTTC. Protein sequence: CSARDFRASSYNEQFF.

This clonotype came up a few times. The chain is built from TRBV12-3 or TRBV12-4 and TRBJ2-3; 7 bases are shared with TRBD2. V trimming: 3 bases; J trimming: 6 bases; junction bases outside the gene matches: 3. The CDR3 consists of 13 residues. The chain's CDR3 is CASSFQRGDTQYF. The CDR3 DNA is TGTGCCAGCAGTTTCCAGCGGGGTGATACGCAGTATTTT.

The chain combines TRBV20-1 with TRBJ1-2; D is possibly TRBD1 (5 bases). This CDR3 is built from 16 residues. CDR1 is DFQATT, CDR2 SNEGSKA, per germline (reference sequence). V shed 1 base and J shed 0 bases, with 15 bases lying between them. DNA of the CDR3: TGCAGTGCTAGAGGGACAACAAGTATGCCTAACTATGGCTACACCTTC. Its translation is CSARGTTSMPNYGYTF.

This CDR3 is CASSSTARGRRYEQYF. The DNA of the CDR3 is TGTGCCAGCAGCTCTACGGCCAGAGGGAGGAGGTACGAGCAGTACTTC. The rearrangement joins TRBV11-2 to TRBJ2-7, with D tentatively TRBD2 (6 bases). Per the germline V gene, CDR1 is SGHAT and CDR2 is FQNNGV. The CDR3 is made up of 16 amino acids. Trimming cost V 4 bases and J 4 bases, with 20 bases left between them.

The V call is TRBV5-6, the J call TRBJ2-1; 10 bases are a match to TRBD2. V lost 0 bases, J lost 7 bases, and 10 bases stayed unmatched. Germline lookup yields CDR1 SGHDT and CDR2 YYEEEE. This CDR3 has 17 residues. The CDR3 protein is CASSLVFGAGGPNEQFF. CDR3 coding DNA: TGTGCCAGCAGCTTGGTATTCGGAGCGGGGGGGCCGAATGAGCAGTTCTTC.

The CDR3 sequence is CASSLGQRYGYTF. The DNA of the CDR3 is TGTGCCAGCAGTTTAGGGCAGCGGTATGGCTACACCTTC. This chain links TRBV12-3 or TRBV12-4 with TRBJ1-2; no clear D gene. Trimming shortened V by 1 base and J by 5 bases, and 8 bases separated the two germline ends. The CDR3 consists of 13 residues.

This clonotype was picked up a small number of times. A junction end diverges from the germline sequence, so it may reflect a read error. The V and J genes are TRBV7-7 and TRBJ2-1; 14 bases agree with TRBD2. The CDR3 runs to 16 residues. The germline V gene has CDR1 SSHAT and CDR2 FNYEAQ (reference sequence). The DNA of the CDR3 is TGTGCTAGCAGCAAGGGACTAGCGGGAGCGAAGGATGAGCAGTTCTTC. Translated, it gives CASSKGLAGAKDEQFF.

V gene TRBV5-6 combines with J gene TRBJ1-4; tentative D call: TRBD1 (5 bases). The CDR3 contains 16 residues. The V end lost 6 bases, the J end lost 1 base, and 16 bases lay between the germline ends. Germline CDR1 SGHDT, CDR2 YYEEEE. This CDR3 is CASTLLGAETNEKLFF. CDR3 in DNA: TGTGCCAGCACCCTCCTAGGGGCAGAAACTAATGAAAAACTGTTTTTT.

V usage is TRBV7-6 and J usage is TRBJ2-5, with D unresolved. V lost 4 bases and J lost 1, with 10 bases in between. The CDR3 has 14 amino acids. From germline, CDR1 is SGHVS and CDR2 FNYEAQ. The CDR3 spells CASSSKRLQETQYF. The CDR3, as DNA: TGTGCCAGCAGCTCCAAAAGACTCCAAGAGACCCAGTACTTC.

This clonotype was seen a few times. The chain employs TRBV3-1 and TRBJ2-7, with 11 bases fitting TRBD2. CDR1 and CDR2 from the germline V gene are LGHDT and YNNKEL (reference sequence). The CDR3 runs to 15 residues. The trim removed 5 bases at V and 5 bases at J, leaving 8 bases unmatched. CDR3 sequence (DNA): TGTGCCAGCAGCGAGACTAGCGGGAAGTCGAACGAGCAGTACTTC. Encoded protein: CASSETSGKSNEQYF.

The chain combines TRBV20-1 with TRBJ2-3; possibly TRBD1 for D (6 bases). The V gene's germline CDR1 is DFQATT and CDR2 SNEGSKA (reference sequence). Trimming took 5 bases from V and 3 from J, leaving 18 bases between them. CDR3 length: 15 residues. The CDR3 reads CSAFARQVETDTQYF. The DNA for the CDR3 is TGCAGTGCTTTCGCCCGACAGGTTGAAACAGATACGCAGTATTTT.

The chain couples TRBV30 to TRBJ2-7; 12 bases align to TRBD1. Germline CDR1 reads GTSNPN; CDR2 reads SVGIG (reference sequence). Unmatched junction bases numbered 16, after V lost 1 base and J lost 0 bases. The CDR3 sequence is 20 residues long. The CDR3 here is CAWSAGTGGKGGLFSYEQYF. CDR3 sequence (DNA): TGTGCCTGGAGTGCCGGGACAGGGGGCAAAGGAGGCCTTTTCTCCTACGAGCAGTACTTC.

Only a few counts were recorded for this clonotype. The rearrangement uses TRBV20-1 and TRBJ2-7, with TRBD2 matching 7 bases. Germline values: CDR1 DFQATT, CDR2 SNEGSKA (reference sequence). The CDR3 is 18 residues long. With 2 bases clipped from V and 3 bases from J, the junction kept 19 bases outside the gene matches. CDR3 sequence: CSARSNREALADDYEQYF. The CDR3 coding sequence is TGCAGTGCTAGATCCAACCGGGAGGCTCTAGCGGACGACTACGAGCAGTACTTC.

This rearrangement joins TRBV6-5 to TRBJ2-6; the D gene could be TRBD1 or TRBD2 (6 bases each). Trimming stripped 4 bases from V and 0 bases from J, with 10 bases between. The CDR3 sequence is 16 residues long. Germline values: CDR1 MNHEY, CDR2 SVGAGI. The CDR3 reads CASSSGGYSGANVLTF. The CDR3, as DNA: TGTGCCAGCAGTTCCGGGGGCTACTCTGGGGCCAACGTCCTGACTTTC.

Turning to this clonotype: Here the CDR3 omits its conserved ending phenylalanine or tryptophan, so a read error is the likely source. The J gene is TRBJ2-3, the V gene TRBV7-3; D call uncertain. Germline V gives CDR1 SGHTA, CDR2 FQGTGA. The CDR3 is made up of 13 amino acids. V was shortened by 5 bases and J by 6 bases, with 12 bases between the two germline ends. The CDR3 sequence: CASSLHSLDTQYL. CDR3 nucleotides: TGTGCCAGCAGCCTCCATTCGCTGGATACGCAGTATTTG.

CDR3 DNA sequence: TGTGCCATCCAAACCGCTCTCACAGATACGCAGTATTTT. It is translated as CAIQTALTDTQYF. The chain couples TRBV10-3 to TRBJ2-3; D gene ambiguous. The CDR3 consists of 13 residues. Between the trimmed V and J ends, which lost 8 bases and 2 bases, there was a span of 11 bases. Germline CDR1 reads ENHRY; CDR2 reads SYGVKD.